Below are 16 T cell receptor beta chains sequenced from a single sample in a study of OX40 agonist ivuxolimab in advanced cancers. TCRdb's copy holds only in-frame clones and misses some; the assay was immunoSEQ multiplex PCR. Among roughly 56,000 clones listed, roughly 85% were seen once. The source was CD4+ or CD8+ T cells sorted from blood, collected in a trial of the OX40 agonist ivuxolimab. These receptors all come from an adult with an advanced solid tumor such as melanoma, head and neck, liver or kidney cancer.

This clone occurred once. The chain recombines TRBV6-1 with TRBJ2-6; D uncertain. This CDR3 contains 15 residues. CDR1 is MNHNS and CDR2 is SASEGT in the germline V gene. Trimming pared 2 bases from V and 2 bases from J, leaving 7 bases between. The CDR3 spells CASSELIAGANVLTF. DNA of the CDR3: TGTGCCAGCAGTGAACTGATTGCTGGGGCCAACGTCCTGACTTTC.

The CDR3 is CASRPRVGSYEQYF. The CDR3, as DNA: TGTGCCAGCAGACCTAGGGTTGGCTCCTACGAGCAGTACTTC. The rearrangement uses TRBV27 and TRBJ2-7, with unresolved D. Per the germline V gene, CDR1 is MNHEY and CDR2 is SMNVEV (reference sequence). The CDR3 contains 14 residues. The germline V and J ends were trimmed by 6 bases and 0 bases, with 12 bases remaining between them.

The chain couples TRBV9 to TRBJ2-1, with 7 bases matching TRBD2. Trimming at V came to 0 bases and at J to 7 bases, leaving 7 bases not matched to a gene. The CDR3 sequence is 15 residues long. Per germline, CDR1 SGDLS and CDR2 YYNGEE. The CDR3 coding sequence is TGTGCCAGCAGCGTAGGCGGGAGAGTGGTGAATGAGCAGTTCTTC. Protein sequence: CASSVGGRVVNEQFF.

This rearrangement joins TRBV5-1 to TRBJ2-1, with 13 bases lining up with TRBD2. The CDR3 extends over 16 amino acids. J gave up 7 bases and V 4 bases, and 8 bases lay outside the gene matches. From germline, CDR1 is SGHRS and CDR2 YFSETQ. The CDR3: CASSRDGTSGNNEQFF. The CDR3 nucleotides read TGCGCCAGCAGCCGCGACGGGACTAGCGGGAATAATGAGCAGTTCTTC.

This clone was recorded only once. V and J are TRBV28 and TRBJ2-1; tentatively, D is TRBD2 (5 bases). Germline V gene sequence: CDR1 MDHEN, CDR2 SYDVKM. The CDR3 runs 11 residues. Trimming took off 5 bases at V and 13 bases at J, with 12 bases between the two ends. The CDR3 reads CASSPDSRQFF. CDR3 coding DNA: TGTGCCAGCAGTCCGGACTCTAGACAGTTCTTC.

The chain employs TRBV4-1 and TRBJ2-1, with 12 bases fitting TRBD2. This CDR3 is built from 16 residues. V was clipped by 6 bases and J by 8 bases; unmatched bases: 11. The germline CDR1 and CDR2 sequences are MGHRA and YSYEKL. CDR3 in amino acids: CASSLTSGSGAYEQFF. CDR3 sequence (DNA): TGCGCCAGCAGTCTGACTAGCGGGAGTGGAGCATATGAGCAGTTCTTC.

This clone was detected once. The chain carries TRBV15 and TRBJ1-1, with D possibly being TRBD1 (6 bases). V lost 2 bases and J lost 10, with 20 bases in between. This CDR3 is 15 amino acids long. From germline, CDR1 is LNHNV and CDR2 YYDKDF (reference sequence). CDR3 bases: TGTGCCACCAGCAGACCCCAAGACAGGCTCGCTTCAGCTTTCTTT. The encoded protein is CATSRPQDRLASAFF.

This chain connects TRBV11-2 to TRBJ2-7, with a weak D call TRBD1 (6 bases). V was cut by 5 bases and J by 3 bases, with 17 bases left in between. CDR1 SGHAT and CDR2 FQNNGV come from the germline V gene. The CDR3 has 15 residues. CDR3: CASSRYQGSFYEQYF. The CDR3 DNA sequence: TGTGCCAGCAGCCGGTACCAGGGGAGTTTCTACGAGCAGTACTTC. Using reference TRBV11-2 and TRBJ2-7 for the parts outside the CDR3, the full variable domain is EAGVAQSPRYKIIEKRQSVAFWCNPISGHATLYWYQQILGQGPKLLIQFQNNGVVDDSQLPKDRFSAERLKGVDSTLKIQPAKLEDSAVYLCASSRYQGSFYEQYFGPGTRLTVT.

The chain recombines TRBV28 with TRBJ1-1; D gene uncertain. The CDR3 contains 12 residues. Trimming took off 5 bases at V and 1 base at J, with 5 bases between the two ends. Germline V gene data show CDR1 as MDHEN and CDR2 as SYDVKM. CDR3 protein: CASSARNTEAFF. CDR3 nucleotide sequence: TGTGCCAGCAGTGCTCGGAACACTGAAGCTTTCTTT.

The chain joins TRBV27 to TRBJ2-7, with 7 positions matching TRBD2. Germline CDR1 MNHEY, CDR2 SMNVEV (reference sequence). The CDR3 contains 13 residues. V trimming: 6 bases; J trimming: 4 bases; junction bases outside the gene matches: 6. The CDR3 here is CASRTLAAYEQYF. The DNA of the CDR3 is TGTGCCAGCAGAACGCTAGCGGCTTACGAGCAGTACTTC.

The V and J genes are TRBV18 and TRBJ2-2, with a tentative D call TRBD1 (7 bases). The CDR3 totals 17 residues. Looked up from germline, CDR1 is KGHSH and CDR2 is LQKENI. V dropped 0 bases and J dropped 3 bases, with 14 bases sitting between them. This chain's CDR3 is CASSPPAGGHDTGELFF. CDR3 sequence (DNA): TGTGCCAGCTCACCACCTGCAGGGGGGCATGACACCGGGGAGCTGTTTTTT.

The chain links TRBV28 to TRBJ2-5; the match to TRBD1 covers 7 bases. The germline V gene encodes CDR1 MDHEN and CDR2 SYDVKM. Trimming at V came to 4 bases and at J to 5 bases, leaving 7 bases not matched to a gene. The CDR3 runs to 14 residues. In DNA, the CDR3 is TGTGCCAGCAGTTACCACTCGGACAGGGAGACCCAGTACTTC. Translation gives CASSYHSDRETQYF.

This clone was seen more than once but under ten times. The chain links TRBV15 to TRBJ1-5, with D perhaps TRBD1 (5 bases). CDR3 length: 14 residues. V was trimmed by 4 bases and J by 0 bases, leaving 7 bases between them. Germline V gene data show CDR1 as LNHNV and CDR2 as YYDKDF (reference sequence). The CDR3 DNA reads as TGTGCCACCAGCACAGGGAATAGCAATCAGCCCCAGCATTTT. Amino acids: CATSTGNSNQPQHF.

J is TRBJ2-6 and V is TRBV5-4, with D possibly being TRBD2 (7 bases). The CDR3 spans 15 residues. Germline CDR1 and CDR2: SGHNT and YYREEE (reference sequence). Trimming cost V 2 bases and J 4 bases, with 10 bases left between them. This chain's CDR3 is CASSLGGGGANVLTF. CDR3 DNA sequence: TGTGCCAGCAGCTTAGGGGGGGGCGGGGCCAACGTCCTGACTTTC.

This chain uses TRBV14 with TRBJ2-7; tentative D call: TRBD1 (5 bases). The germline CDR1 and CDR2 sequences are SGHDN and FVKESK. With 5 bases removed from V and 1 base from J, the gap between germline ends came to 18 bases. The CDR3 sequence is 16 residues long. In nucleotides, the CDR3 is TGTGCCAGCAGCGAGTATAAGGACACGCTATCCTACGAGCAGTACTTC. Protein sequence: CASSEYKDTLSYEQYF.

The V and J genes are TRBV9 and TRBJ2-3; D not certain. V was cut by 0 bases and J by 1 base, with 15 bases left in between. The V gene's germline CDR1 is SGDLS and CDR2 YYNGEE. The CDR3 totals 17 residues. The CDR3 bases are TGTGCCAGCAGCGTAGGTTTCGTTTCGGGCCGCACAGATACGCAGTATTTT. Amino acid sequence: CASSVGFVSGRTDTQYF.